The rows below give T cell receptor beta chains drawn from one sample of a study of T cells in Graves' hyperthyroidism and ophthalmopathy. TCRdb re-called the multiplex PCR reads with MiXCR, one entry per CDR3 protein. The sample includes approximately 330,000 distinct CDR3 sequences, 12% to 15% of them seen just once. Source material: blood. Receptors originate from a woman aged 40 to 50 with Graves' ophthalmopathy. CDR3s leave out the opening cysteine and the closing phenylalanine or tryptophan.

>TRBJ2-7|TRBV7-9
ASSFGRDRGFEQY
>TRBJ1-6|TRBV28
ASSLPQDFSPLH
>TRBJ1-1|TRBV19
ASNAPRGVDTEAF
>TRBJ1-2|TRBV3-1
ASSLLRTGTGYT
>TRBJ1-5|TRBV12-3/TRBV12-4
ASSTGYGNQPQH
>TRBJ1-5|TRBV6-2/TRBV6-3
ASSYFTSNQPQH
>TRBJ2-7|TRBV29-1
SVVTGMSEQY
>TRBJ1-2|TRBV11-2
ASSTGGPYGYT
>TRBJ1-2|TRBV2
ASSEQPDGVRDGYT
>TRBJ2-1|TRBV27
ASSLLGQQF
>TRBJ2-1|TRBV15
ATSTLQGVNNEQF
>TRBJ2-5|TRBV11-2
ASSSTSGTETQY
>TRBJ1-6|TRBV3-1
ASSDRGGNSPLH
>TRBJ2-7|TRBV3-1
ASSQGYNISYEQY
>TRBJ2-1|TRBV12-3/TRBV12-4
ASSFRQTYNEQF
>TRBJ2-7|TRBV19
ASTEGVEQY
>TRBJ2-2|TRBV9
ASSPTSGATGELF
>TRBJ1-4|TRBV14
ASSQALREKLF
>TRBJ2-1|TRBV15
ATSRDRLAPASYNEQF
>TRBJ2-7|TRBV7-9
ASSLGQGAFYEQY
>TRBJ2-7|TRBV28
ASSSVPLGTSGRKPSYEQY
>TRBJ2-5|TRBV29-1
SSGSGVETQY
>TRBJ2-3|TRBV20-1
SASTLAGDPSTQY
>TRBJ2-5|TRBV2
ASSVTVYQETQY
>TRBJ2-1|TRBV12-3/TRBV12-4
ASSYHPPTSGPLNEQF
>TRBJ1-2|TRBV7-2
ASSLDEERVYGYT
>TRBJ1-2|TRBV29-1
SVEMWKYGYT
>TRBJ1-2|TRBV19
ASSGRGNYGYT
>TRBJ1-6|TRBV18
ASSEKPPNSPLH
>TRBJ2-7|TRBV2
ASSEPQGRRYEQY
>TRBJ2-3|TRBV20-1
SAATDGADTQY
>TRBJ2-7|TRBV3-1
ASSRGLAVYEQY
>TRBJ2-7|TRBV6-2/TRBV6-3
ASSYSAKQY
>TRBJ1-2|TRBV7-9
ASTLYGYT
>TRBJ2-2|TRBV11-3
ASSSGTVTGELF
>TRBJ2-2|TRBV7-8
ASSPPRASGRLGSTGELF
>TRBJ2-3|TRBV4-1
ASSHSVWGDTQY
>TRBJ2-3|TRBV20-1
SASPSAISSTDTQY
>TRBJ1-2|TRBV6-1
ASSNDRDYYGYT
>TRBJ2-7|TRBV9
ASSAPNDRVNEQY
>TRBJ1-1|TRBV24-1
ATSDTDRAEAF
>TRBJ1-5|TRBV2
ASRFRTNSNQPQH
>TRBJ2-3|TRBV20-1
SADPGQGRSTDTQY
>TRBJ2-5|TRBV7-8
ASSLNRETQY
>TRBJ2-7|TRBV24-1
ATSDGFSYEQY
>TRBJ2-7|TRBV14
ASSQDVLAETGFHYIDYEQY
>TRBJ2-7|TRBV29-1
SVTDRDEQY
>TRBJ2-6|TRBV11-2
ASSLSPGRGVAGANVLT
>TRBJ1-1|TRBV30
AWSVGLKPNTEAF
>TRBJ1-2|TRBV28
ASSFGGEGRYYGYT
>TRBJ1-2|TRBV28
ASSLEQDTGNGYT
>TRBJ1-2|TRBV20-1
SASGQGTGYT
>TRBJ2-1|TRBV16
ASSLGVSPYNEQF
>TRBJ2-3|TRBV6-5
ASSYSTRDTQY
>TRBJ1-3|TRBV6-9
ASSYGRGGNTIY
>TRBJ2-7|TRBV28
ASSLTPGHEQY
>TRBJ2-7|TRBV2
ASGESSGQGSGEQY
>TRBJ2-7|TRBV27
ASSRRGQGFYEQY
>TRBJ1-2|TRBV6-2/TRBV6-3
GSSYSAGRPYGYT